The entry that follows covers one T cell receptor (beta chain) sequence. Its matching antigen is unknown. Germline lookup yields CDR1 SGHAT and CDR2 FQNNGV. The CDR3 consists of 16 residues. These data are taken from a study of T cells expressing NK-cell markers. At the level of the study: Seven of the eight sequenced donors were classified as HCMV-seropositive, and one was classified as seronegative.

Libraries used 5'RACE template switching adding universal primer site and UMIs. TCRdb re-called the 5' RACE reads and gives one entry per CDR3 protein, without DNA. This repertoire includes about 410,000 distinct CDR3 sequences. Findings and limits, study-wide: NKG2C+ dominant clonotypes from more than 5 donors made up roughly 1.0-7.5% of CD8+ T cells. Four donors showed these clonotypes also leading the CD3+CD56-NKG2C+ fraction.

Sequences were obtained from blood T cells: a sorted CD56 or NKG2C T cell subset, CD4+ or CD8+ T cells, or bulk PBMC T cells (not recorded which). This chain links TRBV11-2 with TRBJ2-6; the TCRdb call, TRBD2, lacks DNA for checking. This clonotype was obtained from a woman in her fifties or sixties in good health. CDR3 residues: CAIRASGRTGANVLTF.